This TCR beta chain was obtained from a study of blood T cell repertoires in COVID-19. Study overall: Material from acute and convalescent COVID-19 was sourced from the United States, Italy and Spain. T cells, B-cell-depleted T cells, or PBMCs provided the cDNA or gDNA that served as material.

TCRdb's copy holds only in-frame clones and misses some; the assay was immunoSEQ multiplex PCR. This table has about 120,000 clones, more than 85% appearing once. V lost 4 bases to trimming and J lost 0 bases, with 18 bases between them. This CDR3 comprises 18 residues. Looked up from germline, CDR1 is SGHTA and CDR2 is FQGTGA. Sequencing used peripheral blood. The J gene is TRBJ2-2, the V gene TRBV7-3; possibly TRBD1 for D (6 bases). The sequence came from a human donor with acute or convalescent COVID-19. The donor label of this sample is uncertain. The CDR3 DNA is TGTGCCAGCAGCTATAACCACAGGGCGCTAGCGAACACCGGGGAGCTGTTTTTT. Its translation: CASSYNHRALANTGELFF.